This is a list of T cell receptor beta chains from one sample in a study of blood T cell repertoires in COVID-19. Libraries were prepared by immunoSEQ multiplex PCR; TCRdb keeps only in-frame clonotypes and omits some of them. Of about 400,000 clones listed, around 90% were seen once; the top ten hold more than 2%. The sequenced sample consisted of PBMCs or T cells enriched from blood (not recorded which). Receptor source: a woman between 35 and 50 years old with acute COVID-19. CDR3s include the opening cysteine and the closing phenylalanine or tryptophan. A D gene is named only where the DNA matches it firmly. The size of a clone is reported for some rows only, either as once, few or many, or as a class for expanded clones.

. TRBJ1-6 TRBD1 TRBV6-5 CASSSQTGPNSPLHF TGTGCCAGCAGTTCTCAGACAGGGCCCAATTCACCCCTCCACTTT
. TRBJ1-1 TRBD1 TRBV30 CASEGTGKVEAFF TGTGCCTCTGAGGGGACAGGGAAGGTAGAAGCTTTCTTT
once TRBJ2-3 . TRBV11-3 CASSLASPPATQYF TGTGCCAGCAGCTTAGCTAGCCCACCGGCTACGCAGTATTTT
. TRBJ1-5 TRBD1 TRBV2 CASRSTGGAGQPQHF TGTGCCAGCAGATCAACAGGGGGCGCAGGTCAGCCCCAGCATTTT
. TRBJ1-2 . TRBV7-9 CASSQNGHLYTF TGTGCCAGCAGCCAGAACGGACATCTCTACACCTTC
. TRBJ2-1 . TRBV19 CASKERGNEQFF TGTGCCAGTAAGGAGAGAGGCAATGAGCAGTTCTTC
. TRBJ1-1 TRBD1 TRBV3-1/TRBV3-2 CASSRSPGTGDTEAFF TGTGCCAGCAGCCGCAGTCCCGGGACAGGGGACACTGAAGCTTTCTTT
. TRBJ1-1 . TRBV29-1 CSVDMQGDTEAFF TGCAGCGTTGATATGCAGGGCGACACTGAAGCTTTCTTT
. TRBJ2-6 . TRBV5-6 CASSLTTQYSGANVLTF TGTGCCAGCAGCCTGACGACTCAATACTCTGGGGCCAACGTCCTGACTTTC
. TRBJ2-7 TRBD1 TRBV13 CASSSSGTGGHEQYF TGTGCCAGCAGCTCCTCCGGGACAGGGGGCCACGAGCAGTACTTC
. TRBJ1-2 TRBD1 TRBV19 CASSPLSDRVDYGYTF TGTGCCAGTAGCCCTCTGTCGGACAGGGTCGACTATGGCTACACCTTC
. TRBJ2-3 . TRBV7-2 CASLRGHTQYF TGTGCCAGCTTACGAGGTCATACGCAGTATTTT
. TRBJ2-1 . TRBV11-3 CASSSAGARNEQFF TGTGCCAGCAGCTCGGCGGGGGCCAGGAATGAGCAGTTCTTC
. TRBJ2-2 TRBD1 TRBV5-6 CASSFNTGGNTGELFF TGTGCCAGCAGCTTCAATACAGGGGGGAACACCGGGGAGCTGTTTTTT
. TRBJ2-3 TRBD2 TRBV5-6 CASSLQGLVITRDTQYF TGTGCCAGCAGCTTGCAGGGACTAGTCATTACTCGGGATACGCAGTATTTT
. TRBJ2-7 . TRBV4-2 CASSQAYYEQYF TGTGCCAGCAGCCAAGCCTACTACGAGCAGTACTTC
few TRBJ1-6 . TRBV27 CASSFGTNGYNSPLHF TGTGCCAGCAGTTTCGGGACAAATGGCTATAATTCACCCCTCCACTTT
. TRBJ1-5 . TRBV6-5 CASSSGSNQPQHF TGTGCCAGTTCGTCGGGGAGCAATCAGCCCCAGCATTTT
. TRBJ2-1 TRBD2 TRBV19 CASTLGLAGRNEQFF TGTGCCAGTACCCTGGGACTAGCGGGGAGGAATGAGCAGTTCTTC
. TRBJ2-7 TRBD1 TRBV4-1 CASSPQGVNSYEQYF TGCGCCAGCAGCCCCCAGGGGGTGAACTCCTACGAGCAGTACTTC
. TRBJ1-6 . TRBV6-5 CASRNRQRGNSPLHF TGTGCCAGCAGGAACCGACAGCGGGGCAATTCACCCCTCCACTTT